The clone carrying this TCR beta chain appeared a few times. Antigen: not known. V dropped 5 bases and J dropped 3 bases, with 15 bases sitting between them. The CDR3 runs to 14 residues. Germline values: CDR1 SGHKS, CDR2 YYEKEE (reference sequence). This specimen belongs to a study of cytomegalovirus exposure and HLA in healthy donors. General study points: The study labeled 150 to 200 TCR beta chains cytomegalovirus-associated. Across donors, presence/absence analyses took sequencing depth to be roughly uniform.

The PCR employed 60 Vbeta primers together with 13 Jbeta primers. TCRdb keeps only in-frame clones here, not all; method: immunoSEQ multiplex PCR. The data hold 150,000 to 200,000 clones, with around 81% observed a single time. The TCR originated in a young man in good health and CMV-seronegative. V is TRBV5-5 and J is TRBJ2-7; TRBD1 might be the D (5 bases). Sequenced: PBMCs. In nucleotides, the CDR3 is TGTGCCAGCAGGTCGACAGCACAGTACTACGAGCAGTACTTC. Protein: CASRSTAQYYEQYF.